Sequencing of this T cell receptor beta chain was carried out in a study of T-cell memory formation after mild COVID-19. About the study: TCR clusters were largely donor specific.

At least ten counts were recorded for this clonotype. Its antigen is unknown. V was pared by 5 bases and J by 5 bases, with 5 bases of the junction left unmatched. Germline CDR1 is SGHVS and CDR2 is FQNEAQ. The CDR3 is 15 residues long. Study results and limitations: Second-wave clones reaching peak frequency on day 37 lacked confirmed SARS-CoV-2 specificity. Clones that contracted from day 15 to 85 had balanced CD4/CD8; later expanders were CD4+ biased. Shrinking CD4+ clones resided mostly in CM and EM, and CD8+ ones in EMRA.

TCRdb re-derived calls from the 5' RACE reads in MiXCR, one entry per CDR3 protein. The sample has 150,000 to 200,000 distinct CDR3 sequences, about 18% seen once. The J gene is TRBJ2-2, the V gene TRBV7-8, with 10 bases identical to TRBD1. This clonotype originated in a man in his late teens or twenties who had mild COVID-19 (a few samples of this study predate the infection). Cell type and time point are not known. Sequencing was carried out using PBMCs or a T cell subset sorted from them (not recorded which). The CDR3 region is CASSPDRGRTGELFF. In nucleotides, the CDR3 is TGTGCCAGCAGCCCAGACAGGGGGCGGACCGGGGAGCTGTTTTTT. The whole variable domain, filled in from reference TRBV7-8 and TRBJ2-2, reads GAGVSQSPRYKVAKRGQDVALRCDPISGHVSLFWYQQALGQGPEFLTYFQNEAQLDKSGLPSDRFFAERPEGSVSTLKIQRTQQEDSAVYLCASSPDRGRTGELFFGEGSRLTVL.